This T cell receptor beta chain was recovered during a study of T cell responses to AZD1222 COVID-19 vaccine (dated by TCRdb to the early 2020s). Notes on the research overall: A total of 233 trial participants underwent TCR sequencing, of whom 200 to 220 received two doses of AZD1222 and some 25 received two doses of the MenACWY control vaccine. Trial participants were enrolled by age into subgroups of 18-55, 56-69 and 70-plus years, and around 140, 26 and 57 TCR-sequenced participants, respectively, were included in these subgroups.

The CDR3 regions of human TCRbeta chains were analyzed by immunosequencing. Processing in the source paper ran as follows. Repertoire TCRs were checked for matches against a reference library of SARS-CoV-2-specific TCRs that had been generated using the MIRA antigen-specificity platform. Breadth was defined as the fraction of unique TCRs that were SARS-CoV-2-associated. Depth was defined as the fraction of total T cells that were SARS-CoV-2-associated. Using the MIRA data, each spike-specific TCR was assigned both to the spike region to which the TCR was reactive and to a CD4 or CD8 class. Log10-transformed breadth and depth values were compared by one-way ANOVA with Sidak's multiple comparisons tests. Here the immuneACCESS table is served through TCRdb, limited to in-frame sequences with V and J called. Missing clones are a known gap in these copies; in checked studies unresolved V genes cover under half, and the rest lacks a known reason. That table furnishes V, J and clone size, whereas the DNA furnished D and trimming. This sample holds about 76,000 clones; about three quarters were observed only once. Approximately 30% of the sample goes to the ten largest clones.

What the authors observed across the whole study: Vaccine-associated CD4 TCRs spanned the whole spike protein, with dominant responses in regions 160-218 and 743-854. Epitopes outside the regions mutated in the B.1.351 and B.1.1.7 variants were reportedly recognized by nearly half of the unique spike-specific TCRs. Because no day 14 peak-response samples were available, the repertoires could be characterized only after the peak T cell response. Conclusions about previously exposed vaccinees are limited, since just five or six AZD1222 recipients were seropositive for SARS-CoV-2 at baseline. Participants were mostly white British, with more females than males. The authors suggested clonal diversity may have been underestimated. The 56-69-year group was small, and its depth increase did not reach significance, likely because of low power. After two AZD1222 doses, spike-specific TCR breadth and depth were significantly higher than at day 0 and than in MenACWY recipients.

The time point label here, explained by the study, means: about 28 days (+/-7) after the second vaccine dose. The sample's treatment or condition label, decoded: meningococcal conjugate vaccine given as trial control. Vaccinee samples were obtained from the UK trials COV001 and COV002, which included a single-blind randomized controlled phase 2/3 trial of AZD1222 (ChAdOx1 nCoV-19) in healthy adults. For TCRbeta chain sequencing, PBMC samples from trial participants were taken at day 0 and at day 28 after the second dose. Turning to this clone: Its antigen specificity is not known. It has no much larger one-base neighbor in the sample; base qualities were not kept.

Trimming removed 1 base from V and 0 bases from J, leaving 4 bases between the germline ends. Taken from the germline V gene, the CDR1 and CDR2 loops are SGHAT and FQNNGV. The CDR3 starts with the cysteine, ends with the phenylalanine, and has 13 residues. Only the CDR3 DNA stays, 39 bases, in frame from base 1. This receptor was obtained from an adult who received the MenACWY meningococcal vaccine as a control. Here the sequenced sample was peripheral blood, taken 28 days after the second dose of the MenACWY control vaccine. The chain is made from TRBV11-2 and TRBJ2-7; the D gene cannot be resolved reliably. The encoded CDR3 is CASSLAVSYEQYF. The base sequence is TGTGCCAGCAGCTTAGCCGTCTCCTACGAGCAGTACTTC.